The text below deals with one TCR beta chain. Germline values: CDR1 MNHEY, CDR2 SVGAGI. This CDR3 is 15 amino acids long. Trimming at V came to 5 bases and at J to 2 bases, leaving 5 bases not matched to a gene. The record originates from a study of blood T cells in healthy people across ages. Whole-study context: About one barcoded beta molecule per two T cells came from capture by template switching.

The authors ran a second PCR of about 7 to 11 cycles using a sample-barcoded 5' primer and a J-beta primer mix. TCRdb reprocessed the 5' RACE reads via MiXCR and lists one record per CDR3 protein. The sample lists 1.5 million to 1.9 million distinct CDR3 sequences, around 40% occurring once. The people who gave samples were healthy Caucasians from Russia, aged roughly 6 to 90. Isolation per sample recovered at least 7 million PBMCs. The V gene is TRBV6-5, the J gene TRBJ2-2; 7 bases are shared with TRBD1. This clonotype was sampled from a woman between 18 and 29 years old in good health. The sequenced sample consisted of blood. The DNA of the CDR3 is TGTGCCAGCAGTATGGGACAGTTTAACACCGGGGAGCTGTTTTTT. Residues: CASSMGQFNTGELFF.